The T cell receptor beta chain under discussion was sequenced for a study of post-analysis software for immune sequencing data. The TCR beta cDNA libraries contained unique molecular identifiers. TCRdb re-called the PCR reads through MiXCR, storing one row per CDR3 protein. The sample carries 400,000 to 500,000 distinct CDR3 sequences, roughly 40% recorded once. V gave up 7 bases and J gave up 6 bases, with 16 bases separating them. CDR1 is SQVTM, CDR2 ANQGSEA, per germline. This CDR3 spans 13 amino acids. Points from the study as a whole: Batch-matched samples strongly co-clustered by F measure. Elevated frequency relative to controls characterized four or five TRBV segments in patients, TRBV5-6, TRBV5-1 and TRBV20-1 among them.

Turning to this clonotype: Antigen specificity is unknown.

The origin of this receptor is a girl aged 2 to 10 with multiple sclerosis. This chain links TRBV29-1 with TRBJ1-5, with D hard to call. The sequencing input was blood. For the CDR3, the DNA is TGCAGCGGGGCCCCAGCGGGCGGTCAGCCCCAGCATTTT. Translating it yields CSGAPAGGQPQHF. Together with reference TRBV29-1 and TRBJ1-5, the CDR3 gives the full variable domain: SAVISQKPSRDICQRGTSLTIQCQVDSQVTMMFWYRQQPGQSLTLIATANQGSEATYESGFVIDKFPISRPNLTFSTLTVSNMSPEDSSIYLCSGAPAGGQPQHFGDGTRLSIL.